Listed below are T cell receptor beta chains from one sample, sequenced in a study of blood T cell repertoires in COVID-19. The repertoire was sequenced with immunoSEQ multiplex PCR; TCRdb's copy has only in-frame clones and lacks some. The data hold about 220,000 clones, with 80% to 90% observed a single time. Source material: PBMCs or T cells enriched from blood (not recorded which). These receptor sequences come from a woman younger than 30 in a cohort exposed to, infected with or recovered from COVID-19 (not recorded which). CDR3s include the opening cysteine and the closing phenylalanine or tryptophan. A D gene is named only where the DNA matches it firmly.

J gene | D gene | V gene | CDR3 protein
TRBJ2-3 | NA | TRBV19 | CASSPKFQGSPESDTQYF
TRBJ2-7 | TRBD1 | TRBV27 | CASRWDSSSYEQYF
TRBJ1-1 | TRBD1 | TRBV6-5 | CASSNNRGGTEAFF
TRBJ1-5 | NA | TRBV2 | CASTVVLDQPQHF
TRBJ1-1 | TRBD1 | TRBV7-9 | CASSYRDRNTEAFF
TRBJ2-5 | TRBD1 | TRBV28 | CASSFPKRGTDRKETQYF
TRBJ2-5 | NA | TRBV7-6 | CASSLAGQGGRQETQYF
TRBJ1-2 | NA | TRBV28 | CASSFQGAYGYTF
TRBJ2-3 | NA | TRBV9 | CASSVATSTDTQYF
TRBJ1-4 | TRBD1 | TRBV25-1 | CASSASTGLNEKLFF
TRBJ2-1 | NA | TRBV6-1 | CASSEAREGEQFF
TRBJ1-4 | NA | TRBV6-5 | CASSYSGGGTNEKLFF
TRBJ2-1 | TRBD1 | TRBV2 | CASRKDWDRINEQFF
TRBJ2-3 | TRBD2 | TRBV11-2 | CASDHRSGGSDTQYF
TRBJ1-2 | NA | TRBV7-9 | CASSPPTGTNYGYTF
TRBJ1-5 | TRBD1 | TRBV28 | CASNPTGTYSNQPQHF
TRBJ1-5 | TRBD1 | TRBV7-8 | CASRPDRGNYHQPQHF
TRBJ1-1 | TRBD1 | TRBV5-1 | CASSYGQGTEAFF
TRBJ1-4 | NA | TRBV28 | CASSLIGTPEKLFF
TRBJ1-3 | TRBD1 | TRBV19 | CASRWTGIGAGNTIYF
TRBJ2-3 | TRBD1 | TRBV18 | CASSSGGGTDTQYF
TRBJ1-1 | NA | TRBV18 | CASLQGMNTEAFF
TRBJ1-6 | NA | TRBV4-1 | CASSQEGGPHSPLHF
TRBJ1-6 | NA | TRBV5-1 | CASTLGVLSDNSPLHF
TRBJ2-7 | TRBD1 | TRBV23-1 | CASSHLGQGAPEVGYEQYF
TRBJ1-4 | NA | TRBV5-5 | CASRPQGATNEKLFF
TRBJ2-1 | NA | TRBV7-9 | CASTIMAGDNEQFF